The rows below give T cell receptor beta chains drawn from one sample of a study of T cell changes during pregnancy in multiple sclerosis. Only in-frame clones appear in the TCRdb table, and some are missing; sequencing was by immunoSEQ multiplex PCR. The sample carries approximately 59,000 clones, 93% recorded once. The specimen was CD4+ T cells from peripheral blood mononuclear cells, collected before pregnancy. These receptors were taken from a female donor with multiple sclerosis, enrolled in a pregnancy study. CDR3s include the opening cysteine and the closing phenylalanine or tryptophan. The D gene is left open where the match is weak. Rows may omit the clone size; those that give it use once, few, many or a size class.

abundance: .; d_gene: .; v_gene: TRBV10-2; j_gene: TRBJ2-7; CDR3aa: CASSNAGSREQYF; CDR3nt: TGCGCCAGCAGTAACGCCGGGTCCCGCGAGCAGTACTTC
abundance: .; d_gene: TRBD2; v_gene: TRBV7-2; j_gene: TRBJ2-1; CDR3aa: CASSPSGTYNEQFF; CDR3nt: TGTGCCAGCAGCCCTAGCGGGACATACAATGAGCAGTTCTTC
abundance: .; d_gene: .; v_gene: TRBV28; j_gene: TRBJ2-7; CDR3aa: CASSLVVQASYEQYF; CDR3nt: TGTGCCAGCAGTTTAGTCGTCCAGGCCAGCTACGAGCAGTACTTC
abundance: .; d_gene: .; v_gene: TRBV28; j_gene: TRBJ2-7; CDR3aa: CASSFDPSYDRFSYEQYF; CDR3nt: TGTGCCAGCAGTTTTGATCCATCCTATGACAGATTCTCCTACGAGCAGTACTTC
abundance: .; d_gene: .; v_gene: TRBV28; j_gene: TRBJ2-7; CDR3aa: CASRAGTPPYEQYF; CDR3nt: TGTGCCAGCAGGGCCGGGACACCTCCCTACGAGCAGTACTTC
abundance: .; d_gene: .; v_gene: TRBV19; j_gene: TRBJ1-5; CDR3aa: CASSIDRSGRSNQPQHF; CDR3nt: TGTGCCAGTAGTATAGATCGTTCCGGTAGAAGCAATCAGCCCCAGCATTTT
abundance: .; d_gene: .; v_gene: TRBV7-2; j_gene: TRBJ2-3; CDR3aa: CASSLMLFVNGADTQYF; CDR3nt: TGTGCCAGCAGCTTAATGCTATTTGTCAACGGGGCAGATACGCAGTATTTT
abundance: .; d_gene: TRBD1; v_gene: TRBV6-5; j_gene: TRBJ1-2; CDR3aa: CASTTGTGVYTF; CDR3nt: TGTGCCAGCACCACCGGGACAGGGGTCTACACCTTC
abundance: .; d_gene: TRBD2; v_gene: TRBV11-3; j_gene: TRBJ2-5; CDR3aa: CASSRSNSGLGETQYF; CDR3nt: TGTGCCAGCAGTCGGTCCAATAGCGGGTTAGGAGAGACCCAGTACTTC
abundance: once; d_gene: TRBD2; v_gene: TRBV27; j_gene: TRBJ2-1; CDR3aa: CASSLTSGSRYNEQFF; CDR3nt: TGTGCCAGCAGTCTCACTAGCGGGAGTAGGTACAATGAGCAGTTCTTC
abundance: .; d_gene: .; v_gene: TRBV9; j_gene: TRBJ2-1; CDR3aa: CASSPSGGFSYNEQFF; CDR3nt: TGTGCCAGCAGCCCATCTGGGGGGTTCTCCTACAATGAGCAGTTCTTC
abundance: few; d_gene: TRBD1; v_gene: TRBV7-2; j_gene: TRBJ1-2; CDR3aa: CASSLGQGARGYTF; CDR3nt: TGTGCCAGCAGCTTAGGACAGGGGGCCCGTGGCTACACCTTC
abundance: .; d_gene: .; v_gene: TRBV6-6; j_gene: TRBJ2-2; CDR3aa: CASSYSGINTGELFF; CDR3nt: TGTGCCAGCAGTTACTCCGGGATAAACACCGGGGAGCTGTTTTTT
abundance: once; d_gene: TRBD1; v_gene: TRBV9; j_gene: TRBJ1-2; CDR3aa: CASSIRTGDGYTF; CDR3nt: TGTGCCAGCAGCATTCGGACAGGGGATGGCTACACCTTC
abundance: .; d_gene: .; v_gene: TRBV7-2; j_gene: TRBJ2-3; CDR3aa: CASCIFGGGTDTQYF; CDR3nt: TGTGCCAGCTGCATCTTCGGGGGTGGCACAGATACGCAGTATTTT
abundance: .; d_gene: TRBD1; v_gene: TRBV7-2; j_gene: TRBJ1-1; CDR3aa: CASSLAAGGAFF; CDR3nt: TGTGCCAGCAGCTTAGCGGCAGGGGGGGCTTTCTTT
abundance: .; d_gene: TRBD1; v_gene: TRBV7-3; j_gene: TRBJ1-2; CDR3aa: CASGSSPGQASGYTF; CDR3nt: TGTGCCAGCGGCTCCTCCCCGGGACAGGCGTCTGGCTACACCTTC
abundance: .; d_gene: TRBD1; v_gene: TRBV6-6; j_gene: TRBJ1-6; CDR3aa: CASSPVDRDNSPLHF; CDR3nt: TGTGCCAGCAGTCCCGTGGACAGGGATAATTCACCCCTCCACTTT
abundance: .; d_gene: TRBD2; v_gene: TRBV28; j_gene: TRBJ2-7; CDR3aa: CASRLGTSGSDEQYF; CDR3nt: TGTGCCAGCAGACTCGGGACTAGCGGGAGCGACGAGCAGTACTTC
abundance: .; d_gene: .; v_gene: TRBV5-1; j_gene: TRBJ2-7; CDR3aa: CASTALDSDEQYF; CDR3nt: TGCGCCAGCACGGCCCTAGACTCCGACGAGCAGTACTTC
abundance: once; d_gene: .; v_gene: TRBV18; j_gene: TRBJ2-1; CDR3aa: CATQQGSYYNEQFF; CDR3nt: TGTGCCACCCAACAGGGATCATACTACAATGAGCAGTTCTTC
abundance: .; d_gene: TRBD1; v_gene: TRBV18; j_gene: TRBJ2-4; CDR3aa: CASSPLGTGGDIQYF; CDR3nt: TGTGCCAGCTCACCCCTGGGGACAGGGGGTGACATTCAGTACTTC
abundance: .; d_gene: TRBD1; v_gene: TRBV5-1; j_gene: TRBJ1-1; CDR3aa: CASSWFGTGGTEAFF; CDR3nt: TGCGCCAGCAGCTGGTTCGGGACAGGGGGCACTGAAGCTTTCTTT
abundance: .; d_gene: .; v_gene: TRBV5-6; j_gene: TRBJ1-2; CDR3aa: CASSPLGGFGGYTF; CDR3nt: TGTGCCAGCAGCCCTCTAGGGGGTTTTGGTGGCTACACCTTC
abundance: .; d_gene: TRBD2; v_gene: TRBV19; j_gene: TRBJ2-1; CDR3aa: CASSPSGINHGEQFF; CDR3nt: TGTGCCAGTAGTCCTAGCGGGATCAATCACGGTGAGCAGTTCTTC
abundance: .; d_gene: TRBD2; v_gene: TRBV7-8; j_gene: TRBJ2-5; CDR3aa: CASSPGLAGVEETQYF; CDR3nt: TGTGCCAGCAGCCCAGGACTAGCGGGAGTAGAAGAGACCCAGTACTTC
abundance: .; d_gene: .; v_gene: TRBV6-1; j_gene: TRBJ2-1; CDR3aa: CASSVHTGTFYQNEQFF; CDR3nt: TGTGCCAGCAGTGTCCATACCGGGACTTTCTACCAGAATGAGCAGTTCTTC
abundance: .; d_gene: TRBD2; v_gene: TRBV13; j_gene: TRBJ2-1; CDR3aa: CASSSGLAGGPYNEQFF; CDR3nt: TGTGCCAGCAGCTCAGGACTAGCGGGAGGGCCCTACAATGAGCAGTTCTTC
abundance: .; d_gene: TRBD1; v_gene: TRBV6-1; j_gene: TRBJ1-5; CDR3aa: CASTPGQGPNQPQHF; CDR3nt: TGTGCCAGCACCCCGGGACAGGGGCCTAATCAGCCCCAGCATTTT
abundance: .; d_gene: TRBD2; v_gene: TRBV7-3; j_gene: TRBJ2-1; CDR3aa: CASSRTSGRNNEQFF; CDR3nt: TGTGCCAGCAGCAGGACTAGCGGGAGGAACAATGAGCAGTTCTTC
abundance: .; d_gene: TRBD2; v_gene: TRBV7-2; j_gene: TRBJ2-1; CDR3aa: CASSLQLAGLNNEQFF; CDR3nt: TGTGCCAGCAGCCTACAACTAGCGGGATTGAACAATGAGCAGTTCTTC
abundance: .; d_gene: .; v_gene: TRBV15; j_gene: TRBJ2-2; CDR3aa: CATSRGRILGQGGSELFF; CDR3nt: TGTGCCACCAGCAGAGGCAGGATTCTCGGGCAGGGTGGATCGGAGCTGTTTTTT
abundance: once; d_gene: .; v_gene: TRBV9; j_gene: TRBJ1-3; CDR3aa: CASSVGTYEGNTIYF; CDR3nt: TGTGCCAGCAGCGTAGGGACATACGAAGGAAACACCATATATTTT
abundance: once; d_gene: TRBD2; v_gene: TRBV6-5; j_gene: TRBJ2-3; CDR3aa: CASSYFPSGSIDTQYF; CDR3nt: TGTGCCAGCAGTTACTTTCCCAGCGGGAGTATAGATACGCAGTATTTT
abundance: once; d_gene: .; v_gene: TRBV29-1; j_gene: TRBJ2-3; CDR3aa: CSVELGADTQYF; CDR3nt: TGCAGCGTTGAACTAGGTGCAGATACGCAGTATTTT
abundance: .; d_gene: .; v_gene: TRBV19; j_gene: TRBJ1-2; CDR3aa: CASSIGGTALYGYTF; CDR3nt: TGTGCCAGTAGTATAGGCGGGACCGCGCTCTATGGCTACACCTTC
abundance: .; d_gene: .; v_gene: TRBV30; j_gene: TRBJ1-2; CDR3aa: CAWSGRGSYGYTF; CDR3nt: TGTGCCTGGAGTGGGAGGGGTAGCTATGGCTACACCTTC
abundance: .; d_gene: TRBD2; v_gene: TRBV7-2; j_gene: TRBJ2-1; CDR3aa: CASSSKVLAGEGEQFF; CDR3nt: TGTGCCAGCAGCAGTAAGGTACTAGCGGGTGAGGGTGAGCAGTTCTTC
abundance: .; d_gene: .; v_gene: TRBV9; j_gene: TRBJ1-4; CDR3aa: CASSVGGRRAGEKLFF; CDR3nt: TGTGCCAGCAGCGTAGGAGGGAGGCGGGCTGGTGAAAAACTGTTTTTT
abundance: .; d_gene: .; v_gene: TRBV7-9; j_gene: TRBJ2-1; CDR3aa: CASSLAPLRMDNEQFF; CDR3nt: TGTGCCAGCAGCTTAGCGCCACTGAGAATGGACAATGAGCAGTTCTTC
abundance: once; d_gene: TRBD2; v_gene: TRBV19; j_gene: TRBJ2-7; CDR3aa: CASSQIPGSGGEQYF; CDR3nt: TGTGCCAGTAGTCAAATTCCAGGGTCGGGAGGGGAGCAGTACTTC
abundance: .; d_gene: .; v_gene: TRBV5-1; j_gene: TRBJ1-3; CDR3aa: CASSFSGGAGNTIYF; CDR3nt: TGCGCCAGCAGCTTTAGCGGGGGCGCCGGAAACACCATATATTTT
abundance: .; d_gene: .; v_gene: TRBV28; j_gene: TRBJ1-3; CDR3aa: CASQDSMSGNTIYF; CDR3nt: TGTGCCAGTCAGGACAGTATGTCCGGAAACACCATATATTTT
abundance: .; d_gene: TRBD1; v_gene: TRBV28; j_gene: TRBJ2-7; CDR3aa: CASRGTGTYEQYF; CDR3nt: TGTGCCAGCAGAGGGACAGGTACCTACGAGCAGTACTTC
abundance: .; d_gene: TRBD1; v_gene: TRBV5-1; j_gene: TRBJ1-1; CDR3aa: CASSPRRTGSVNTEAFF; CDR3nt: TGCGCCAGCAGCCCGAGGCGGACAGGGAGCGTGAACACTGAAGCTTTCTTT
abundance: .; d_gene: .; v_gene: TRBV27; j_gene: TRBJ2-7; CDR3aa: CASSLSAAGGEQYF; CDR3nt: TGTGCCAGCAGTTTATCCGCTGCCGGGGGCGAGCAGTACTTC
abundance: .; d_gene: TRBD2; v_gene: TRBV19; j_gene: TRBJ2-3; CDR3aa: CASSISAGVKNTQYF; CDR3nt: TGTGCCAGTAGTATTTCAGCGGGAGTGAAAAATACGCAGTATTTT
abundance: .; d_gene: TRBD2; v_gene: TRBV7-3; j_gene: TRBJ2-1; CDR3aa: CASSLKVVSGSPDEQFF; CDR3nt: TGTGCCAGCAGCTTAAAAGTCGTAAGCGGGAGTCCCGATGAGCAGTTCTTC
abundance: .; d_gene: .; v_gene: TRBV7-3; j_gene: TRBJ1-1; CDR3aa: CASSFWTAMNTEAFF; CDR3nt: TGTGCCAGCAGCTTCTGGACAGCCATGAACACTGAAGCTTTCTTT
abundance: .; d_gene: .; v_gene: TRBV5-6; j_gene: TRBJ2-4; CDR3aa: CASSPRGRAEGNIQYF; CDR3nt: TGTGCCAGCAGCCCGCGGGGCCGGGCCGAAGGGAACATTCAGTACTTC